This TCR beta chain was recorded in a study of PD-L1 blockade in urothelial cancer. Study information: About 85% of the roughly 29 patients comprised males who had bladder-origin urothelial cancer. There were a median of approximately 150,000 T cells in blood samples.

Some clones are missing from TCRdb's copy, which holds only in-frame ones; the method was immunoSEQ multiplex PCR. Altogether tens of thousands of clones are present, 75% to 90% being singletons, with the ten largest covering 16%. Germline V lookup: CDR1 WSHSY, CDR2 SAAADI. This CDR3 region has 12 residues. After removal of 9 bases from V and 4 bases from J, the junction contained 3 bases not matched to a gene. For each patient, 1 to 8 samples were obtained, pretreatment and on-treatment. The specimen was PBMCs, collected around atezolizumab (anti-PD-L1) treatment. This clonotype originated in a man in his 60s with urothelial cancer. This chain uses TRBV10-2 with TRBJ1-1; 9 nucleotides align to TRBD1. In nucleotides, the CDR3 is TGCGCCAGTAGACAGGGGGGCACTGAAGCTTTCTTT. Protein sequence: CASRQGGTEAFF.